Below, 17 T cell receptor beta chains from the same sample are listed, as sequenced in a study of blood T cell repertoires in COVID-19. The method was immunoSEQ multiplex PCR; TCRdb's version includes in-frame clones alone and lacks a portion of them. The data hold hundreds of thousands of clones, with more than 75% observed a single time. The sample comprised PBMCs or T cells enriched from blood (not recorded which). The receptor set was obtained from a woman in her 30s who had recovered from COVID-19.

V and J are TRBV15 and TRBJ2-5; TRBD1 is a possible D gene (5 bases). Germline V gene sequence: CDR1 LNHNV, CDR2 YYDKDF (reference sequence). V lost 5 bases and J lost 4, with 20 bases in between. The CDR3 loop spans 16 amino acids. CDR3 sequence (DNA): TGTGCCACCAGCGGGGCTTCGGGCAGGGTTGGAGAGACCCAGTACTTC. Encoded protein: CATSGASGRVGETQYF.

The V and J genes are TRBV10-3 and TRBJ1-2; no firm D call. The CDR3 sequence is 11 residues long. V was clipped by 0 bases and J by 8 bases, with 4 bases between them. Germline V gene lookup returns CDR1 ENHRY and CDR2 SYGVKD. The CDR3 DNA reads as TGTGCCATCAGTGAGTCGGAGGGCTACACCTTC. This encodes CAISESEGYTF.

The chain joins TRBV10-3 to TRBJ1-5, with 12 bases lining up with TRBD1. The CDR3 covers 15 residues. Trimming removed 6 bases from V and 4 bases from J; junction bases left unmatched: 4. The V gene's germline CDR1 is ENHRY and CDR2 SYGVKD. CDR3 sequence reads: CAIRGDRGLNQPQHF. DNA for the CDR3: TGTGCCATCAGAGGGGACAGGGGGCTAAATCAGCCCCAGCATTTT.

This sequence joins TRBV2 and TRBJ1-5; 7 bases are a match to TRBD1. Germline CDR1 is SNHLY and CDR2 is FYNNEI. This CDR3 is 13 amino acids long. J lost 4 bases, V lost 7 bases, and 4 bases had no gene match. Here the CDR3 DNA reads TGTGCCAGCAACGGCAGGGGGAATCAGCCCCAGCATTTT. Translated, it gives CASNGRGNQPQHF. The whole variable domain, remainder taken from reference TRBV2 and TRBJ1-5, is EPEVTQTPSHQVTQMGQEVILRCVPISNHLYFYWYRQILGQKVEFLVSFYNNEISEKSEIFDDQFSVERPDGSNFTLKIRSTKLEDSAMYFCASNGRGNQPQHFGDGTRLSIL.

The CDR3 loop reads CASSLQDSNQPQHF. For the CDR3, the DNA is TGTGCCAGCAGCTTACAGGATAGCAATCAGCCCCAGCATTTT. The chain has TRBV7-2 and TRBJ1-5; the D is unclear. The V gene's germline CDR1 is SGHTA and CDR2 FQGNSA. Trimming pared 2 bases from V and 0 bases from J, leaving 5 bases between. CDR3 length: 14 residues.

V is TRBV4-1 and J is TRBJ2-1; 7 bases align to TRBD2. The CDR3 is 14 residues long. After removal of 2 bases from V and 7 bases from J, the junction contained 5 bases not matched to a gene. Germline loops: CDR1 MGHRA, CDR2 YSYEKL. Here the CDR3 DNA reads TGCGCCAGCAGCCAAACGGGAGGCTGGAATGAGCAGTTCTTC. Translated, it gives CASSQTGGWNEQFF.

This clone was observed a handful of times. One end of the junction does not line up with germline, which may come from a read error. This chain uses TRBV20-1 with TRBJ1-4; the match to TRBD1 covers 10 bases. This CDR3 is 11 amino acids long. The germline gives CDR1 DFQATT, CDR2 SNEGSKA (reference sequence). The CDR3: CSASTGGLFSF. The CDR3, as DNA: TGCAGTGCCTCGACAGGGGGCCTATTCTCTTTT.

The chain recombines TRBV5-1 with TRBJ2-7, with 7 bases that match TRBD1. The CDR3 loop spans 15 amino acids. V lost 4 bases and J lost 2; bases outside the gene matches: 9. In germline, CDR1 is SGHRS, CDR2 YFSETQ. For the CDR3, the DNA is TGCGCCAGCAGCCTCGCCGGGACAGAGACCTACGAGCAGTACTTC. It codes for CASSLAGTETYEQYF.

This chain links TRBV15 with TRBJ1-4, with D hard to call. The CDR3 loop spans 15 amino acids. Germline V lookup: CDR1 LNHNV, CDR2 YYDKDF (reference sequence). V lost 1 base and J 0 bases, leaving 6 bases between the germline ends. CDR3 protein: CATSRGGATNEKLFF. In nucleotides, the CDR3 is TGTGCCACCAGCAGAGGCGGGGCAACTAATGAAAAACTGTTTTTT.

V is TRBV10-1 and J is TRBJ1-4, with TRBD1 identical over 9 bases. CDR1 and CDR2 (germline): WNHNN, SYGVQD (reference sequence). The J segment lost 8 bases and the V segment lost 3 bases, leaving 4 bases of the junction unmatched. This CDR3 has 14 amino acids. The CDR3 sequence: CASSDRTGEEKLFF. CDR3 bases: TGCGCCAGCAGTGATCGGACAGGGGAAGAAAAACTGTTTTTT.

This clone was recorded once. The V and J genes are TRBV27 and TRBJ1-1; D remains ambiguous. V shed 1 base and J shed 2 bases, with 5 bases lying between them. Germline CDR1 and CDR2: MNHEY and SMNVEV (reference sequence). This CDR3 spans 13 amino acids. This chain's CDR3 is CASSLYRNTEAFF. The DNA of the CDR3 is TGTGCCAGCAGTTTATACAGAAACACTGAAGCTTTCTTT.

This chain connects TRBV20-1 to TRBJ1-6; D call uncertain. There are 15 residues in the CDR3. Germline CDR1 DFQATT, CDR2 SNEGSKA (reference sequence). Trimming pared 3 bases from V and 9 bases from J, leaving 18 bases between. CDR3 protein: CSASERARRSSPLHF. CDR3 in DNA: TGCAGTGCTAGTGAGCGGGCGCGAAGAAGTTCACCCCTCCACTTT.

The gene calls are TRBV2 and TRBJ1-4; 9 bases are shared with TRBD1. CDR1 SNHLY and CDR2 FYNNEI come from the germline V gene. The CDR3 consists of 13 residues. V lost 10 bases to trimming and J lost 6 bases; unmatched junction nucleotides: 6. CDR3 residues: CAIRDRVDEKLFF. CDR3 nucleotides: TGTGCCATCCGGGACAGGGTAGATGAAAAACTGTTTTTT.

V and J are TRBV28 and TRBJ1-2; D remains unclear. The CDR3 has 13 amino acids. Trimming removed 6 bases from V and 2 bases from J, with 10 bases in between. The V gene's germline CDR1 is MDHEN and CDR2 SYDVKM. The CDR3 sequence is CASSHAENYGYTF. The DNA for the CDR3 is TGTGCCAGCAGCCATGCGGAAAACTATGGCTACACCTTC.

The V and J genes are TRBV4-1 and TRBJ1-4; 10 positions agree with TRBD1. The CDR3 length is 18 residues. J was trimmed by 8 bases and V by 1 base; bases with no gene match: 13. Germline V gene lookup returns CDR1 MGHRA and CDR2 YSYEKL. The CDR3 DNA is TGCGCCAGCAGCCAAGGGGCGACAGGGGGCGCCGGTAGGGAAAAACTGTTTTTT. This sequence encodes CASSQGATGGAGREKLFF.

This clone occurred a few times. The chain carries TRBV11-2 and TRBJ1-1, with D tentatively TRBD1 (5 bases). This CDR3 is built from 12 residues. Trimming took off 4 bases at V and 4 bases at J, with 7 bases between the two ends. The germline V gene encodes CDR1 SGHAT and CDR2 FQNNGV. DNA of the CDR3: TGTGCCAGCAGCTACAGGACCACTGAAGCTTTCTTT. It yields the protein CASSYRTTEAFF.

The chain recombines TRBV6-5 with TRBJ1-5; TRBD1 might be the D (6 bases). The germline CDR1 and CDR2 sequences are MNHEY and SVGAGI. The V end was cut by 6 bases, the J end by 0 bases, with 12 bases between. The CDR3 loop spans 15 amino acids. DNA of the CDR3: TGTGCCAGCAGAGCAGCAGGGGATAGCAATCAGCCCCAGCATTTT. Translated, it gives CASRAAGDSNQPQHF.